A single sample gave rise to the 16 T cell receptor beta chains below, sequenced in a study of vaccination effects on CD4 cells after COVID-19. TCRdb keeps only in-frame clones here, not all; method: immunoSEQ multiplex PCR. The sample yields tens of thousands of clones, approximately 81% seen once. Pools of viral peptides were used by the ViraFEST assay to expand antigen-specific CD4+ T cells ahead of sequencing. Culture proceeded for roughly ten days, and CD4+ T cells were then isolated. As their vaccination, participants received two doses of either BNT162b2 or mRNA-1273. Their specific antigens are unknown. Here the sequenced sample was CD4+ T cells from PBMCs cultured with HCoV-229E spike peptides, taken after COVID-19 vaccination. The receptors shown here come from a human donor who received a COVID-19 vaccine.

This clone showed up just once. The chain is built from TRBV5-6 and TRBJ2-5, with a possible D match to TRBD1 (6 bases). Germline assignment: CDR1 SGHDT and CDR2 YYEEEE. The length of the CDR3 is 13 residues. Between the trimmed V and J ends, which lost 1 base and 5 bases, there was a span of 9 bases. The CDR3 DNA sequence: TGTGCCAGCAGCTTGAACACAGGGGAGACCCAGTACTTC. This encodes CASSLNTGETQYF. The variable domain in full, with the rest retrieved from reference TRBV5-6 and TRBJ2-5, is DAGVTQSPTHLIKTRGQQVTLRCSPKSGHDTVSWYQQALGQGPQFIFQYYEEEERQRGNFPDRFSGHQFPNYSSELNVNALLLGDSALYLCASSLNTGETQYFGPGTRLLVL.

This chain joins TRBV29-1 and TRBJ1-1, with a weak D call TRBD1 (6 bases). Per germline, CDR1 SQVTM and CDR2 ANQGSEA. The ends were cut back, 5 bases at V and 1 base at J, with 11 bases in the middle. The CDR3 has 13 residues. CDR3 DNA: TGCAGCGTTCTCAGGGGCCCGAACACTGAAGCTTTCTTT. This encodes CSVLRGPNTEAFF.

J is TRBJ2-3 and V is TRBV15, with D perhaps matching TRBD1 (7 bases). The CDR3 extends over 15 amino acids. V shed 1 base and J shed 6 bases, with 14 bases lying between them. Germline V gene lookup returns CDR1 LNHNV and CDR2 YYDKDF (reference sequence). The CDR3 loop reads CATSRGGGGVDTQYF. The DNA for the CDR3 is TGTGCCACCAGCAGAGGCGGAGGGGGCGTTGATACGCAGTATTTT.

The CDR3 is CASSPGPQETQYF. The CDR3 coding sequence is TGTGCCAGCAGCCCAGGACCTCAAGAGACCCAGTACTTC. The genes are TRBV11-3 and TRBJ2-5; D gene ambiguous. V lost 5 bases and J 2 bases, leaving 9 bases between the germline ends. The germline CDR1 and CDR2 sequences are SGHNT and YENEEA. The CDR3 is 13 residues long.

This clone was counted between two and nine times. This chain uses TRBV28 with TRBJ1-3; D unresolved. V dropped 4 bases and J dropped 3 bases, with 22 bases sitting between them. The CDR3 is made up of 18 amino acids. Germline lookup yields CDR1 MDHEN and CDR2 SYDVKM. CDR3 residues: CASSSAGAQWSGGNTIYF. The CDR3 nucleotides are TGTGCCAGCAGTTCGGCTGGAGCACAGTGGTCAGGTGGAAACACCATATATTTT.

The CDR3 region is CASSLGSQSTEAFF. Here the CDR3 DNA reads TGCGCCAGCAGCTTGGGCTCGCAGAGCACTGAAGCTTTCTTT. The chain recombines TRBV5-1 with TRBJ1-1; D not resolved. The CDR3 covers 14 residues. Germline values: CDR1 SGHRS, CDR2 YFSETQ. V shed 0 bases and J shed 4 bases, with 10 bases lying between them.

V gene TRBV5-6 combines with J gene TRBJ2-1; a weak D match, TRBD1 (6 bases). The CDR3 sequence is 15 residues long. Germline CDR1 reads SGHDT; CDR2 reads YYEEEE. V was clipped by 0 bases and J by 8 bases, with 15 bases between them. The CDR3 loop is CASSLAGARKHEQFF. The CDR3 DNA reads TGTGCCAGCAGCTTGGCAGGGGCGCGGAAACATGAGCAGTTCTTC.

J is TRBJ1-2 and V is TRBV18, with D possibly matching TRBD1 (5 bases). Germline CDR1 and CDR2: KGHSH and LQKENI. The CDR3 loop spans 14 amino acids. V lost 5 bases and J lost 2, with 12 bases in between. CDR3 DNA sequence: TGTGCCAGCTCAGTTATACAGGAAAACTATGGCTACACCTTC. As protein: CASSVIQENYGYTF.

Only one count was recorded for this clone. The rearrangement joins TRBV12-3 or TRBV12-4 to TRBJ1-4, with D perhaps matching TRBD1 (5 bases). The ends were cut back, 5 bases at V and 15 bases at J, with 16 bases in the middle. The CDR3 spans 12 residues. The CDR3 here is CASSTGPFTLFF. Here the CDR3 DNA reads TGTGCCAGCAGTACAGGCCCCTTTACCTTGTTTTTT.

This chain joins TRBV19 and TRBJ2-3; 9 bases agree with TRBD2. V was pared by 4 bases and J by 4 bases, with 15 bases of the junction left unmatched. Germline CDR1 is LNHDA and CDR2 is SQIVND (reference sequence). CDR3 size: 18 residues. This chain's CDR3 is CASSTPPGGSGGADTQYF. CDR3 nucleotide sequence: TGTGCCAGTAGTACCCCTCCGGGTGGTAGCGGGGGTGCAGATACGCAGTATTTT.

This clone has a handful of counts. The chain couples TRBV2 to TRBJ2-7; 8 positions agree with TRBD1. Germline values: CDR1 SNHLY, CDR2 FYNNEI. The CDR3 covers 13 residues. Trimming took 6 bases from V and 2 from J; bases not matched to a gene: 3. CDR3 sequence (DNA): TGTGCCAGCAGCGAGGACAGGGCCTACGAGCAGTACGTC. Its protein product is CASSEDRAYEQYV.

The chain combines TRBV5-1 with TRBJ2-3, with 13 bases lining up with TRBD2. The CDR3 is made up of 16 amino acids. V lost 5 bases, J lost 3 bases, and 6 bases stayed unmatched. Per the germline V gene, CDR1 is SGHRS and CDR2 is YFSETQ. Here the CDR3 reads CASSTGLAGRTDTQYF. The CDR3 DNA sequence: TGCGCCAGCAGTACGGGACTAGCGGGGAGGACAGATACGCAGTATTTT.

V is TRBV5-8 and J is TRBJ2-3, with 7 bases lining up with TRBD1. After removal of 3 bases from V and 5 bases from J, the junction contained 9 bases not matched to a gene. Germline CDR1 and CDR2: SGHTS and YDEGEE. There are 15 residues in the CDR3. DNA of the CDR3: TGTGCCAGCAGCTCGGACAGGAGGCCTCAAGATACGCAGTATTTT. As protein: CASSSDRRPQDTQYF.

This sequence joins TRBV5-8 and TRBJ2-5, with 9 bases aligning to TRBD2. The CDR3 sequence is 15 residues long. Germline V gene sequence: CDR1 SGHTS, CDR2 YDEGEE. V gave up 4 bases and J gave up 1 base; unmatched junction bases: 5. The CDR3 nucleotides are TGTGCCAGCAGCCCGAGCGGGGGGATCCAAGAGACCCAGTACTTC. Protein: CASSPSGGIQETQYF.

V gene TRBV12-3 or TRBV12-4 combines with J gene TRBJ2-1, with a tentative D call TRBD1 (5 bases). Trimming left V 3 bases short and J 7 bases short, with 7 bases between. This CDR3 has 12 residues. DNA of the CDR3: TGTGCCAGCAGTTTTAAGGGGAATGAGCAGTTCTTC. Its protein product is CASSFKGNEQFF.

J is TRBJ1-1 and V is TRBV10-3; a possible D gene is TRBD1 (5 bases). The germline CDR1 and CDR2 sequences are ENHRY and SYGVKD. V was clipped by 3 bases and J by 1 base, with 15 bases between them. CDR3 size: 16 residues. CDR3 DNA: TGTGCCATCAGTGACATCCAGGGAAGTGGGAACACTGAAGCTTTCTTT. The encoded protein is CAISDIQGSGNTEAFF.